This T cell receptor (beta chain) was sequenced during a study of neoadjuvant anti-PD-1 for oral cavity cancer. Study details: Before surgery, most patients got three to four biweekly 3 mg/kg nivolumab doses.

Study outcomes and limitations: Pretreatment Treg/Th17 ratio correlated inversely with post-treatment tumor clonality. Each response group had just a few patients in TCR analyses.

Trimming left V 2 bases short and J 2 bases short, with 6 bases between. This CDR3 spans 13 amino acids. Looked up from germline, CDR1 is SGHAT and CDR2 is FQNNGV. Time point here: after neoadjuvant nivolumab, at surgical resection. Two replicates per tumor sample, mostly from approximately 4.6 ug of genomic DNA. TCRdb's copy holds only in-frame clones and misses some; the assay was immunoSEQ multiplex PCR. Among approximately 15,000 clones listed, roughly 41% were seen once. This clone has more than one count but fewer than ten. Its antigen is still unknown. V usage is TRBV11-2 and J usage is TRBJ1-1, with no clear D. The TCR was taken from a person between 40 and 79 years old with oral cavity squamous cell carcinoma. Sequenced here: tumor tissue, sampled after nivolumab (anti-PD-1) treatment. The CDR3 DNA sequence: TGTGCCAGCAGCTTACCTGAAAACACTGAAGCTTTCTTT. Translated: CASSLPENTEAFF.